Listed below are T cell receptor beta chains from one sample, sequenced in a study of control samples from healthy donors and cancer patients. The repertoire was sequenced with immunoSEQ multiplex PCR; TCRdb's copy has only in-frame clones and lacks some. The sample holds over 150,000 clones, around 87% seen once. The sequenced sample was blood. These receptors originate from a woman aged 45-65 years in good health. The CDR3 runs from the conserved cysteine through the conserved F or W. The D gene is left open where the match is weak. Size is stated for part of the rows, as once, few or many counts, or as a class when the clone is expanded.

CDR3 protein: CATFDGTSGYNEQFF; CDR3 DNA: TGTGCCACCTTCGACGGGACTAGCGGTTACAATGAGCAGTTCTTC; clone size: once; D gene: TRBD2; J gene: TRBJ2-1; V gene: TRBV27
CDR3 protein: CASSLDRGRETQYF; CDR3 DNA: TGTGCCAGCAGCTTAGACAGGGGGCGAGAGACCCAGTACTTC; clone size: -; D gene: TRBD1; J gene: TRBJ2-5; V gene: TRBV7-2
CDR3 protein: CASSQEVTGTGNSPLHF; CDR3 DNA: TGCGCCAGCAGCCAAGAGGTTACCGGGACGGGAAATTCACCCCTCCACTTT; clone size: -; D gene: -; J gene: TRBJ1-6; V gene: TRBV4-3
CDR3 protein: CASSFSQTGANQPQHF; CDR3 DNA: TGTGCCAGCAGCTTCTCGCAGACAGGGGCGAATCAGCCCCAGCATTTT; clone size: -; D gene: TRBD1; J gene: TRBJ1-5; V gene: TRBV7-9
CDR3 protein: CASSPDDRANYGYTF; CDR3 DNA: TGTGCCAGCAGCCCCGATGACAGGGCTAACTATGGCTACACCTTC; clone size: -; D gene: TRBD1; J gene: TRBJ1-2; V gene: TRBV7-6
CDR3 protein: CASSPTGLLRYEQYF; CDR3 DNA: TGTGCCAGCAGTCCGACAGGGCTCCTCCGCTACGAGCAGTACTTC; clone size: -; D gene: TRBD1; J gene: TRBJ2-7; V gene: TRBV27
CDR3 protein: CASSQGHVSTEAFF; CDR3 DNA: TGTGCCAGCAGCCAGGGACATGTAAGCACTGAAGCTTTCTTT; clone size: -; D gene: -; J gene: TRBJ1-1; V gene: TRBV3-1/TRBV3-2
CDR3 protein: CASSLGLAGGPDEQFF; CDR3 DNA: TGTGCCAGCAGCCTGGGACTAGCGGGGGGCCCGGATGAGCAGTTCTTC; clone size: -; D gene: TRBD2; J gene: TRBJ2-1; V gene: TRBV5-6
CDR3 protein: CASSVDPGQGLYEQYF; CDR3 DNA: TGTGCCAGCAGCGTGGATCCGGGACAGGGGTTATACGAGCAGTACTTC; clone size: -; D gene: TRBD1; J gene: TRBJ2-7; V gene: TRBV9
CDR3 protein: CASSVDSSGSSYEQYF; CDR3 DNA: TGTGCCAGCAGCGTAGATTCAAGCGGCAGCAGCTACGAGCAGTACTTC; clone size: -; D gene: -; J gene: TRBJ2-7; V gene: TRBV9
CDR3 protein: CASSLDLAGRSREQYF; CDR3 DNA: TGCGCCAGCAGCTTGGATCTAGCGGGACGATCTAGGGAGCAGTACTTC; clone size: -; D gene: TRBD2; J gene: TRBJ2-7; V gene: TRBV5-1
CDR3 protein: CASRGAAGSNQPQHF; CDR3 DNA: TGTGCCAGTAGAGGGGCGGCTGGAAGCAATCAGCCCCAGCATTTT; clone size: -; D gene: -; J gene: TRBJ1-5; V gene: TRBV19
CDR3 protein: CASSTPGQGAKNTEAFF; CDR3 DNA: TGTGCCAGCAGCACCCCGGGACAGGGGGCAAAGAACACTGAAGCTTTCTTT; clone size: -; D gene: -; J gene: TRBJ1-1; V gene: TRBV21-1
CDR3 protein: CASSPQSSYNSPLHF; CDR3 DNA: TGTGCCAGCAGTCCCCAGAGCTCCTATAATTCACCCCTCCACTTT; clone size: -; D gene: -; J gene: TRBJ1-6; V gene: TRBV27
CDR3 protein: CASSLGQYNEQFF; CDR3 DNA: TGCGCCAGCAGCCTGGGACAGTACAATGAGCAGTTCTTC; clone size: -; D gene: TRBD1; J gene: TRBJ2-1; V gene: TRBV4-3
CDR3 protein: CASSLVLANEQYF; CDR3 DNA: TGTGCCAGCAGCCTCGTTCTAGCAAACGAGCAGTACTTC; clone size: -; D gene: -; J gene: TRBJ2-7; V gene: TRBV3-1/TRBV3-2
CDR3 protein: CASIPPSGTGDSIQYF; CDR3 DNA: TGTGCCAGTATTCCCCCTTCCGGGACAGGGGATTCCATTCAGTACTTC; clone size: -; D gene: TRBD1; J gene: TRBJ2-4; V gene: TRBV19
CDR3 protein: CASSLGNEQFF; CDR3 DNA: TGTGCCAGCAGTTTAGGCAATGAGCAGTTCTTC; clone size: -; D gene: -; J gene: TRBJ2-1; V gene: TRBV27
CDR3 protein: CATSRGRGGRQETQYF; CDR3 DNA: TGTGCCACCAGCAGAGGACGCGGCGGGAGGCAAGAGACCCAGTACTTC; clone size: -; D gene: TRBD2; J gene: TRBJ2-5; V gene: TRBV15
CDR3 protein: CASSIGTFGTDTQYF; CDR3 DNA: TGTGCCAGCAGCATAGGTACGTTTGGCACAGATACGCAGTATTTT; clone size: -; D gene: -; J gene: TRBJ2-3; V gene: TRBV9
CDR3 protein: CASSLNRGSLKQETQYF; CDR3 DNA: TGTGCCAGCAGTTTGAACAGGGGGTCTCTAAAGCAAGAGACCCAGTACTTC; clone size: -; D gene: TRBD1; J gene: TRBJ2-5; V gene: TRBV28
CDR3 protein: CATSDPSGMFLETQYF; CDR3 DNA: TGTGCCACCAGCGATCCTAGCGGTATGTTTTTGGAGACCCAGTACTTC; clone size: -; D gene: TRBD2; J gene: TRBJ2-5; V gene: TRBV24-1
CDR3 protein: CASSQSLAGQFF; CDR3 DNA: TGTGCCAGCAGCCAATCACTAGCGGGACAGTTCTTC; clone size: -; D gene: TRBD2; J gene: TRBJ2-1; V gene: TRBV14
CDR3 protein: CASSLRLEKLFF; CDR3 DNA: TGTGCCAGCAGTTTAAGGTTGGAAAAACTGTTTTTT; clone size: once; D gene: -; J gene: TRBJ1-4; V gene: TRBV12-3/TRBV12-4
CDR3 protein: CASGRAYEQYF; CDR3 DNA: TGTGCGAGCGGGAGAGCATACGAGCAGTACTTC; clone size: -; D gene: TRBD2; J gene: TRBJ2-7; V gene: TRBV19
CDR3 protein: CASSYTAGGRGSPLHF; CDR3 DNA: TGTGCCAGCAGTTATACTGCCGGGGGCAGGGGTTCACCCCTCCACTTT; clone size: -; D gene: -; J gene: TRBJ1-6; V gene: TRBV28
CDR3 protein: CASSDSGRPGNTIYF; CDR3 DNA: TGTGCCAGCAGTGACTCAGGCAGGCCTGGAAACACCATATATTTT; clone size: once; D gene: -; J gene: TRBJ1-3; V gene: TRBV6-4
CDR3 protein: CASSGWGNTEAFF; CDR3 DNA: TGTGCCAGCAGCGGGTGGGGAAACACTGAAGCTTTCTTT; clone size: once; D gene: -; J gene: TRBJ1-1; V gene: TRBV5-4
CDR3 protein: CAGSARQTGPEAFF; CDR3 DNA: TGTGCCGGCAGCGCACGACAGACAGGGCCCGAAGCTTTCTTT; clone size: -; D gene: TRBD1; J gene: TRBJ1-1; V gene: TRBV9
CDR3 protein: CASSSPERGQPQHF; CDR3 DNA: TGTGCCAGCAGTTCCCCGGAGAGGGGACAGCCCCAGCATTTT; clone size: once; D gene: -; J gene: TRBJ1-5; V gene: TRBV28
CDR3 protein: CASSLPTAEAFF; CDR3 DNA: TGTGCCAGCAGTTTACCCACAGCTGAAGCTTTCTTT; clone size: -; D gene: -; J gene: TRBJ1-1; V gene: TRBV28
CDR3 protein: CASRRRTNMNTEAFF; CDR3 DNA: TGTGCCAGCAGACGAAGGACGAACATGAACACTGAAGCTTTCTTT; clone size: -; D gene: -; J gene: TRBJ1-1; V gene: TRBV28
CDR3 protein: CSAHRARGEKLFF; CDR3 DNA: TGCAGCGCTCACCGGGCCCGAGGGGAAAAACTGTTTTTT; clone size: -; D gene: -; J gene: TRBJ1-4; V gene: TRBV29-1
CDR3 protein: CASSFSLVGLVGF; CDR3 DNA: TGTGCCAGCAGCTTCTCTTTGGTGGGCCTAGTAGGCTTC; clone size: -; D gene: -; J gene: TRBJ1-2; V gene: TRBV16
CDR3 protein: CASSWTGQETQYF; CDR3 DNA: TGTGCCAGCAGCTGGACGGGACAAGAGACCCAGTACTTC; clone size: -; D gene: -; J gene: TRBJ2-5; V gene: TRBV11-2
CDR3 protein: CASSLTGGTEAFF; CDR3 DNA: TGTGCCAGCAGCTTGACAGGGGGCACTGAAGCTTTCTTT; clone size: -; D gene: TRBD1; J gene: TRBJ1-1; V gene: TRBV5-6
CDR3 protein: CAWSGDRATRMPF; CDR3 DNA: TGTGCCTGGAGTGGCGATCGGGCGACCCGGATGCCTTTC; clone size: -; D gene: -; J gene: TRBJ1-2; V gene: TRBV30
CDR3 protein: CSVGSMPGYGYTF; CDR3 DNA: TGCAGCGTTGGCTCAATGCCTGGGTATGGCTACACCTTC; clone size: once; D gene: -; J gene: TRBJ1-2; V gene: TRBV29-1
CDR3 protein: CASSLTGGGETQYF; CDR3 DNA: TGTGCTAGCAGCTTGACAGGGGGCGGCGAGACCCAGTACTTC; clone size: -; D gene: TRBD1; J gene: TRBJ2-5; V gene: TRBV7-7
CDR3 protein: CASSGGPPGPEAFF; CDR3 DNA: TGCGCCAGCAGTGGGGGCCCACCTGGTCCTGAAGCTTTCTTT; clone size: -; D gene: -; J gene: TRBJ1-1; V gene: TRBV10-2
CDR3 protein: CASSPFGVQETQYF; CDR3 DNA: TGTGCCAGCAGCCCCTTTGGGGTCCAAGAGACCCAGTACTTC; clone size: -; D gene: -; J gene: TRBJ2-5; V gene: TRBV7-2
CDR3 protein: CASSPGPYNEQFF; CDR3 DNA: TGCGCCAGCAGCCCGGGACCCTACAATGAGCAGTTCTTC; clone size: -; D gene: -; J gene: TRBJ2-1; V gene: TRBV5-1
CDR3 protein: CASRRAGGLLGREQFF; CDR3 DNA: TGTGCCAGCAGACGGGCGGGGGGGCTCCTCGGGAGGGAGCAGTTCTTC; clone size: once; D gene: TRBD2; J gene: TRBJ2-1; V gene: TRBV25-1
CDR3 protein: CASSPTGGLVDTQYF; CDR3 DNA: TGTGCCAGCAGTCCAACAGGGGGCCTCGTAGATACGCAGTATTTT; clone size: -; D gene: TRBD1; J gene: TRBJ2-3; V gene: TRBV28
CDR3 protein: CASSSDREGYTEAFF; CDR3 DNA: TGTGCCAGCAGTTCGGACAGGGAAGGGTACACTGAAGCTTTCTTT; clone size: -; D gene: TRBD1; J gene: TRBJ1-1; V gene: TRBV27
CDR3 protein: CASSQDRGSSYNEQFF; CDR3 DNA: TGTGCCAGCAGCCAAGATCGCGGGAGCTCCTACAATGAGCAGTTCTTC; clone size: -; D gene: TRBD2; J gene: TRBJ2-1; V gene: TRBV4-2
CDR3 protein: CASRLYATTNEKLFF; CDR3 DNA: TGCGCCAGCAGACTCTACGCCACGACTAATGAAAAACTGTTTTTT; clone size: -; D gene: -; J gene: TRBJ1-4; V gene: TRBV4-1
CDR3 protein: CASSVVGGTNEQFF; CDR3 DNA: TGTGCCAGCAGCGTAGTAGGGGGGACAAATGAGCAGTTCTTC; clone size: -; D gene: -; J gene: TRBJ2-1; V gene: TRBV9
CDR3 protein: CATRAGINNEQFF; CDR3 DNA: TGTGCCACCAGGGCGGGCATAAACAATGAGCAGTTCTTC; clone size: -; D gene: -; J gene: TRBJ2-1; V gene: TRBV24-1
CDR3 protein: CASSVGAGGAPGANVLTF; CDR3 DNA: TGTGCCAGCAGCGTAGGAGCAGGGGGCGCGCCCGGGGCCAACGTCCTGACTTTC; clone size: -; D gene: TRBD1; J gene: TRBJ2-6; V gene: TRBV9
CDR3 protein: CASSPRQNNQPQHF; CDR3 DNA: TGTGCCAGCAGCCCTCGACAGAACAATCAGCCCCAGCATTTT; clone size: -; D gene: -; J gene: TRBJ1-5; V gene: TRBV5-5
CDR3 protein: CASRLAGGLGNEQFF; CDR3 DNA: TGTGCCAGCAGACTAGCGGGAGGGCTCGGCAATGAGCAGTTCTTC; clone size: -; D gene: TRBD2; J gene: TRBJ2-1; V gene: TRBV11-2
CDR3 protein: CSVAPQGISYNEQFF; CDR3 DNA: TGCAGCGTTGCGCCCCAGGGCATCTCCTACAATGAGCAGTTCTTC; clone size: -; D gene: -; J gene: TRBJ2-1; V gene: TRBV29-1
CDR3 protein: CASSSTSVEKLFF; CDR3 DNA: TGTGCCAGCAGTTCAACATCGGTAGAAAAACTGTTTTTT; clone size: -; D gene: -; J gene: TRBJ1-4; V gene: TRBV6-5